This T cell receptor (beta chain) appears in the sequencing data of a study of shared clonotypes between healthy human individuals. Only in-frame clones appear in the TCRdb table, and some are missing; sequencing was by immunoSEQ multiplex PCR. The table includes hundreds of thousands of clones, about 96% detected once. Study-level points and caveats: Only blood underwent sampling, and tissue repertoires likely differ.

As defined, naive CD8 cells were CD45RO-negative and positively selected for CCR7, with terminally differentiated effector memory CD45RA+ cells excluded. There were only Caucasian adults among the donors, and all lived in Nashville, Tennessee. The V gene's germline CDR1 is ENHRY and CDR2 SYGVKD. CDR3 length equals 16 residues. The V end was cut by 0 bases, the J end by 5 bases, with 15 bases between. As for this clone: Its antigen is currently unknown.

The TCR was taken from a woman between 25 and 40 years old in good health. The chain is built from TRBV10-3 and TRBJ2-3, with D possibly matching TRBD2 (6 bases). The sequenced sample consisted of naive CD8+ T cells sorted from blood. CDR3: CAISESGGFNEDTQYF. The CDR3 DNA follows: TGTGCCATCAGTGAGTCAGGAGGGTTCAACGAAGATACGCAGTATTTT.